This entry features one T cell receptor beta chain sequence. Trimming pared 7 bases from V and 4 bases from J, leaving 14 bases between. The CDR3 contains 12 residues. Germline V gives CDR1 SQVTM, CDR2 ANQGSEA. This record comes from a study of early T cells in non-severe SARS-CoV-2 infection. Using its own MiXCR run on the 5' RACE reads, TCRdb lists one record per CDR3 protein. This sample has 65,000 to 90,000 distinct CDR3 sequences; more than 10% occur once, and the top ten carry approximately 5%. The source is an adult who was a healthcare worker with PCR-confirmed SARS-CoV-2 infection or an uninfected control (not recorded which). The chain has TRBV29-1 and TRBJ2-7; a possible D gene is TRBD2 (7 bases). The sequenced sample was whole blood. The CDR3 DNA sequence: TGCAGCGGGCAGGGGAGGGGATACGAGCAGTACTTC. Its protein product is CSGQGRGYEQYF.